A single T cell receptor (beta chain) is shown here with its context. The library protocol tagged individual cDNA molecules with unique molecular identifiers. TCRdb used MiXCR to reprocess the 5' RACE reads, holding one entry per CDR3 protein. The table includes 75,000 to 80,000 distinct CDR3 sequences, roughly 12% detected once. This sample stems from a study of early T cells in non-severe SARS-CoV-2 infection. The CDR3 is 13 amino acids. Germline CDR1 SGHNT, CDR2 YYREEE (reference sequence). Between the trimmed V and J ends, which lost 2 bases and 5 bases, there was a span of 10 bases. V gene TRBV5-4 combines with J gene TRBJ2-5, with unresolved D. The source of this sequence is an adult who was a healthcare worker with PCR-confirmed SARS-CoV-2 infection or an uninfected control (not recorded which). The sequencing here drew on whole blood, taken at baseline. In nucleotides, the CDR3 is TGTGCCAGCAGCTTTCCGATGGGGGAGACCCAGTACTTC. As protein: CASSFPMGETQYF.